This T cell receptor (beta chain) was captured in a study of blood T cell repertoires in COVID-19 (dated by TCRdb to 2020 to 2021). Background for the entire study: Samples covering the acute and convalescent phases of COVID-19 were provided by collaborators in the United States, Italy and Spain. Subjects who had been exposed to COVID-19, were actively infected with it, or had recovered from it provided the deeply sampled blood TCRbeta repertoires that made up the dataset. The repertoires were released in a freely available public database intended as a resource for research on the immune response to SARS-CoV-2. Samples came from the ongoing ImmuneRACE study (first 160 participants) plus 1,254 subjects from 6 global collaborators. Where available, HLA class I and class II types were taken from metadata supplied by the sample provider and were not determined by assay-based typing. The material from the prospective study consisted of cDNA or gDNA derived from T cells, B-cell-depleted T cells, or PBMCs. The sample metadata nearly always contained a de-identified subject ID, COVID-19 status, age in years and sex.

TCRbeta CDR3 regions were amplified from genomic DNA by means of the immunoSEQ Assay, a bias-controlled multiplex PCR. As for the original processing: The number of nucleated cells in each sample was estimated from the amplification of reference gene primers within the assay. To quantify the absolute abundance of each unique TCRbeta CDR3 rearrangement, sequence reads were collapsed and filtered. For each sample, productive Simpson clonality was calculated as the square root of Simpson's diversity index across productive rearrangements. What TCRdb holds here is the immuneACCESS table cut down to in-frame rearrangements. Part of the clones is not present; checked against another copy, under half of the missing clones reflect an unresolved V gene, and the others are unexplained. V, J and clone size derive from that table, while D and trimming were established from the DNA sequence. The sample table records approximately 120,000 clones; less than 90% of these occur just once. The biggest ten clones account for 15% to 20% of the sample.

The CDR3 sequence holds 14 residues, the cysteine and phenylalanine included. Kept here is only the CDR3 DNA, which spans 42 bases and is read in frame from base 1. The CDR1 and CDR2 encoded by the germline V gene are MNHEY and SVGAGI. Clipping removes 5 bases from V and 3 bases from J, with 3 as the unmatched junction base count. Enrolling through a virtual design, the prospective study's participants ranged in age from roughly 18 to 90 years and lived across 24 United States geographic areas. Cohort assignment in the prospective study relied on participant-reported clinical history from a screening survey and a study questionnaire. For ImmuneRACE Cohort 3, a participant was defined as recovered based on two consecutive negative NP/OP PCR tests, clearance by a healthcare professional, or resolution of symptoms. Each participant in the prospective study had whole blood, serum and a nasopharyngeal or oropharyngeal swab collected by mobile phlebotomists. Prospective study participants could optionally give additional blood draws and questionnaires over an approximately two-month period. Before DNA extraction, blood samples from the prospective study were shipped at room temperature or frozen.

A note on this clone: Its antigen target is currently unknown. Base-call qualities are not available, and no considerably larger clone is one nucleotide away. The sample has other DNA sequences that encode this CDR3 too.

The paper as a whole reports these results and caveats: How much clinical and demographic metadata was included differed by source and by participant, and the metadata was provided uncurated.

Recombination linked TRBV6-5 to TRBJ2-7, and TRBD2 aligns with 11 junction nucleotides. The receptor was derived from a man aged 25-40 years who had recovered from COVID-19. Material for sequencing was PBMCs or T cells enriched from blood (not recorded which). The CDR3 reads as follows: CASSRLAGNYEQYF. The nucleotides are TGTGCCAGCAGTCGACTAGCGGGAAACTACGAGCAGTACTTC.